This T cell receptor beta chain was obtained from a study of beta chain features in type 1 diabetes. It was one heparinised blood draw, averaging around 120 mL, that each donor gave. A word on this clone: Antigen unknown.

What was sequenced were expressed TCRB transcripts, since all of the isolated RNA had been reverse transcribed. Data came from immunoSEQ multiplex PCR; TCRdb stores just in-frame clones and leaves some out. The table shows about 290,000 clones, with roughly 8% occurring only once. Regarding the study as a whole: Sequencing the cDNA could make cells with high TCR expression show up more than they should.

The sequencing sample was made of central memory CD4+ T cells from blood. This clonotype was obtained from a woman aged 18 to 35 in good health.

The CDR3 loop is CASSSTSGGANEQFF. The CDR3 bases are TGTGCCAGCAGTTCTACTAGCGGGGGGGCCAATGAGCAGTTCTTC. The chain employs TRBV6-6 and TRBJ2-1, with 13 bases aligning to TRBD2. Germline V gene sequence: CDR1 MNHNY, CDR2 SVGAGI (reference sequence). CDR3 size: 15 residues. With V trimmed by 4 bases and J by 6 bases, 3 bases remained unmatched.